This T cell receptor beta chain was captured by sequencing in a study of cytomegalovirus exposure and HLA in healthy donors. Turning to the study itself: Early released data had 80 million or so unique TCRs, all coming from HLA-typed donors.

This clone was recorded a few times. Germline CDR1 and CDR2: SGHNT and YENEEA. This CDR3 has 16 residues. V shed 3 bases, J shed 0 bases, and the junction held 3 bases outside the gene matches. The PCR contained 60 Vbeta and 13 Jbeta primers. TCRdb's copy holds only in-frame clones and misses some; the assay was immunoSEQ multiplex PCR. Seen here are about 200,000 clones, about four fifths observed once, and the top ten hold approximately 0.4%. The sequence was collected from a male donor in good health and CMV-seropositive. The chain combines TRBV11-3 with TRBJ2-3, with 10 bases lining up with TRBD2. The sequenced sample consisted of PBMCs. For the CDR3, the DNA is TGTGCCAGCAGCTTCGGACTAGCGGCCAGCACAGATACGCAGTATTTT. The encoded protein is CASSFGLAASTDTQYF.